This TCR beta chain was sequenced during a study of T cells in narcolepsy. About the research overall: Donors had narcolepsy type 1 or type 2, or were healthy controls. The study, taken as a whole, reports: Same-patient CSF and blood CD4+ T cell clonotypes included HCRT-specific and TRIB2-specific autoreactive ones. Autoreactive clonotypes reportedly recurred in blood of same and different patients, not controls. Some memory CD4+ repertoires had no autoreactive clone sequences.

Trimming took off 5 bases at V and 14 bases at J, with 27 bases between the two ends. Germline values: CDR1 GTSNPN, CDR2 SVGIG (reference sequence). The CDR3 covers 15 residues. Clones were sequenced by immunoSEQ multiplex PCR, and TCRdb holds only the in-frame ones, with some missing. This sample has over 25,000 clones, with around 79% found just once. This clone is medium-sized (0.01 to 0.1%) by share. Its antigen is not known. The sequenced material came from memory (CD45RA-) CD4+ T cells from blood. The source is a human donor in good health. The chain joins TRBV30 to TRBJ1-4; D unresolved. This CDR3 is CAWGNGIGSKRWLFF. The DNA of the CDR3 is TGTGCCTGGGGCAATGGAATCGGCTCGAAGAGATGGCTGTTTTTT.